One sample yielded the 21 T cell receptor beta chains listed below, sequenced in a study of cytomegalovirus exposure and HLA in healthy donors. PCR primers comprised 60 Vbeta and 13 Jbeta primers. Sequencing was performed with immunoSEQ multiplex PCR; in TCRdb, only in-frame clones are kept and a portion is missing. The sample lists about 130,000 clones, approximately 79% occurring once. Specimen: PBMCs. The receptors shown here come from a man younger than 40 in good health and CMV-seronegative.

The chain employs TRBV28 and TRBJ1-2; D might be TRBD1 (5 bases). This CDR3 region has 16 residues. Germline V gives CDR1 MDHEN, CDR2 SYDVKM. Trimming removed 2 bases at V and 4 bases at J, with 17 bases between. CDR3 loop: CASSLGAALGSYGYTF. In DNA form, the CDR3 reads TGTGCCAGCAGTTTAGGGGCAGCACTGGGATCCTATGGCTACACCTTC.

The genes are TRBV4-3 and TRBJ1-1; D gene ambiguous. This CDR3 region has 18 residues. Between the trimmed V and J ends, which lost 1 base and 0 bases, there was a span of 18 bases. Germline V gene data show CDR1 as LGHNA and CDR2 as YSLEER. This chain's CDR3 is CASSQGRQLLYMNTEAFF. As DNA, the CDR3 is TGCGCCAGCAGCCAAGGGCGGCAGCTGCTCTACATGAACACTGAAGCTTTCTTT.

The chain has TRBV9 and TRBJ1-2, with 7 bases lining up with TRBD1. Germline CDR1 and CDR2: SGDLS and YYNGEE. Trimming removed 3 bases from V and 3 bases from J; junction bases left unmatched: 8. The CDR3 runs to 15 residues. The CDR3 loop is CASSARTGLDYGYTF. The CDR3 coding sequence is TGTGCCAGCAGCGCACGGACAGGCTTGGACTATGGCTACACCTTC.

V usage is TRBV5-8 and J usage is TRBJ1-2; 7 bases line up with TRBD1. The CDR3 length is 14 residues. J was trimmed by 6 bases and V by 4 bases; bases with no gene match: 9. Germline CDR1 SGHTS, CDR2 YDEGEE. The chain's CDR3 is CASSPTGQPNGYTF. CDR3 sequence (DNA): TGTGCCAGCAGCCCCACGGGACAGCCTAATGGCTACACCTTC.

This chain connects TRBV4-3 to TRBJ2-2; the match to TRBD2 covers 9 bases. Germline V gene sequence: CDR1 LGHNA, CDR2 YSLEER. V lost 0 bases, J lost 7 bases, and 6 bases stayed unmatched. This CDR3 region has 16 residues. CDR3 nucleotide sequence: TGCGCCAGCAGCCAAGATTATGGGACTAGCTTCGGGGAGCTGTTTTTT. Amino acids: CASSQDYGTSFGELFF.

This clone appeared a single time. The chain employs TRBV5-1 and TRBJ1-1; D uncertain. The ends were cut back, 4 bases at V and 4 bases at J, with 23 bases in the middle. The germline V gene has CDR1 SGHRS and CDR2 YFSETQ. This CDR3 is 17 amino acids long. This chain's CDR3 is CASSPIPSDAGGTEAFF. The DNA of the CDR3 is TGCGCCAGCAGCCCTATACCTTCAGACGCGGGTGGCACTGAAGCTTTCTTT. The variable domain in full, with the rest retrieved from reference TRBV5-1 and TRBJ1-1, is KAGVTQTPRYLIKTRGQQVTLSCSPISGHRSVSWYQQTPGQGLQFLFEYFSETQRNKGNFPGRFSGRQFSNSRSEMNVSTLELGDSALYLCASSPIPSDAGGTEAFFGQGTRLTVV.

Only a few counts were recorded for this clone. The V call is TRBV2, the J call TRBJ2-5, with no clear D. The germline V and J ends were trimmed by 5 bases and 2 bases, with 9 bases remaining between them. This CDR3 has 13 residues. Germline V lookup: CDR1 SNHLY, CDR2 FYNNEI. In nucleotides, the CDR3 is TGTGCCAGCAGTAGTACAGCACAAGAGACCCAGTACTTC. It translates to CASSSTAQETQYF.

This clone was observed a few times. The J gene is TRBJ1-1, the V gene TRBV28, with D perhaps matching TRBD1 (6 bases). The CDR3 length is 15 residues. Germline CDR1 MDHEN, CDR2 SYDVKM. V lost 5 bases and J lost 1, with 14 bases in between. Here the CDR3 reads CASSQTGMGNTEAFF. The CDR3 DNA is TGTGCCAGCAGTCAAACAGGGATGGGGAACACTGAAGCTTTCTTT.

In this sample, this clone turned up once. One end of the junction fails to match germline, which may point to a read error. V gene TRBV7-7 combines with J gene TRBJ2-2; possibly TRBD2 for D (6 bases). CDR3 length: 15 residues. CDR1 and CDR2 (germline): SSHAT, FNYEAQ (reference sequence). CDR3 sequence reads: CASSLGSSATGELFF. In DNA, the CDR3 is TGTGCTAGCAGCTTAGGGTCTAGCGCGACCGGGGAGCTGTTTTTT.

The rearrangement links TRBV11-2 to TRBJ1-3, with D tentatively TRBD1 (6 bases). Trimming removed 6 bases at V and 3 bases at J, with 12 bases between. The CDR3 totals 14 residues. Per the germline V gene, CDR1 is SGHAT and CDR2 is FQNNGV. The CDR3 here is CASRQGVGGNTIYF. The CDR3 DNA reads TGTGCCAGCAGACAGGGTGTGGGTGGAAACACCATATATTTT.

V gene TRBV6-5 combines with J gene TRBJ2-7, with a weak D call TRBD2 (6 bases). The germline CDR1 and CDR2 sequences are MNHEY and SVGAGI. Trimming removed 5 bases at V and 7 bases at J, with 15 bases between. The CDR3 totals 13 residues. This CDR3 reads CASSPSGGYEQYF. CDR3 DNA: TGTGCCAGCAGTCCGTCAGGAGGGTATGAGCAGTACTTC.

The genes are TRBV7-3 and TRBJ2-5, with 10 nucleotides matching TRBD1. CDR1 SGHTA and CDR2 FQGTGA come from the germline V gene. The CDR3 length is 13 residues. V was clipped by 5 bases and J by 11 bases; unmatched bases: 8. The CDR3: CASSLLGQGEQYF. The CDR3 region has the DNA TGTGCCAGCAGCCTGCTAGGACAGGGGGAGCAGTACTTC.

The chain has TRBV27 and TRBJ2-4; TRBD2 aligns across 11 bases. Germline values: CDR1 MNHEY, CDR2 SMNVEV (reference sequence). This CDR3 spans 14 amino acids. V gave up 8 bases and J gave up 4 bases; unmatched junction bases: 4. The CDR3 DNA reads as TGTGCCAGCCAGACTAGCGGGGAGAAAAACATTCAGTACTTC. Its protein is CASQTSGEKNIQYF.

This clone was recorded only once. The chain combines TRBV5-4 with TRBJ2-5; 11 bases match TRBD2. V shed 4 bases and J 0 bases; nucleotides not matched to a gene: 2. Per the germline V gene, CDR1 is SGHNT and CDR2 is YYREEE (reference sequence). The CDR3 loop spans 15 amino acids. Here the CDR3 DNA reads TGTGCCAGCAGCCCGGGACTAGCGGACCAAGAGACCCAGTACTTC. Translated: CASSPGLADQETQYF.

The chain has TRBV14 and TRBJ2-7; TRBD2 matches at 7 bases. V trimming: 0 bases; J trimming: 5 bases; junction bases outside the gene matches: 1. The CDR3 spans 13 residues. Germline CDR1 is SGHDN and CDR2 is FVKESK. The CDR3 sequence: CASSQDGGDEQYF. CDR3 coding DNA: TGTGCCAGCAGCCAAGATGGGGGGGACGAGCAGTACTTC. Together with reference TRBV14 and TRBJ2-7, the CDR3 gives the full variable domain: EAGVTQFPSHSVIEKGQTVTLRCDPISGHDNLYWYRRVMGKEIKFLLHFVKESKQDESGMPNNRFLAERTGGTYSTLKVQPAELEDSGVYFCASSQDGGDEQYFGPGTRLTVT.

The genes are TRBV5-1 and TRBJ2-5, with D possibly matching TRBD1 (6 bases). CDR3 length: 13 amino acids. Germline values: CDR1 SGHRS, CDR2 YFSETQ. With 6 bases removed from V and 11 bases from J, the gap between germline ends came to 20 bases. The CDR3 bases are TGCGCCAGCACTTTATACCAGGGGTATGAGCAGTACTTC. As protein: CASTLYQGYEQYF.

This chain links TRBV5-1 with TRBJ2-1, with a weak D call TRBD2 (6 bases). Germline CDR1 is SGHRS and CDR2 is YFSETQ. V lost 9 bases and J 0 bases, leaving 16 bases between the germline ends. The CDR3 runs 15 residues. CDR3 nucleotides: TGCGCCACCAAGGCGGGGCTCAACTCCTACAATGAGCAGTTCTTC. It translates to CATKAGLNSYNEQFF.

A few counts support this clone. The chain has TRBV28 and TRBJ2-7, with 7 bases that match TRBD1. The V gene end was trimmed by 5 bases and the J gene end by 3 bases; junction bases not matched to a gene: 10. This CDR3 region has 15 residues. Germline loops: CDR1 MDHEN, CDR2 SYDVKM. Here the CDR3 DNA reads TGTGCCAGCAGTGACCGGGACAGAAGACACTACGAGCAGTACTTC. Its protein product is CASSDRDRRHYEQYF.

The rearrangement uses TRBV18 and TRBJ1-4; D unresolved. In germline, CDR1 is KGHSH, CDR2 LQKENI. This CDR3 contains 12 residues. Trimming shortened V by 9 bases and J by 8 bases, and 13 bases separated the two germline ends. CDR3 protein: CASSQRGEKLFF. The CDR3 DNA sequence: TGTGCCAGTTCCCAGAGAGGGGAAAAACTGTTTTTT.

J is TRBJ1-4 and V is TRBV7-9; D uncertain. The CDR3 has 14 residues. The ends were cut back, 3 bases at V and 5 bases at J, with 10 bases in the middle. Germline V gives CDR1 SEHNR, CDR2 FQNEAQ (reference sequence). The DNA for the CDR3 is TGTGCCAGCAGCTTTGGCAGGTCGAATGAAAAACTGTTTTTT. Its protein is CASSFGRSNEKLFF.

J is TRBJ2-1 and V is TRBV11-2; 14 bases fit TRBD2. The CDR3 loop spans 15 amino acids. Per the germline V gene, CDR1 is SGHAT and CDR2 is FQNNGV. Unmatched junction bases numbered 5, after V lost 6 bases and J lost 7 bases. The CDR3: CASSRGLAGGNEQFF. The CDR3 DNA reads as TGTGCCAGCAGTCGAGGACTAGCGGGGGGTAATGAGCAGTTCTTC.